These T cell receptor beta chains were read from a single sample in a study of STAT5B mutations in CD4+ large granular lymphocyte leukemia. Here immunoSEQ multiplex PCR was the method, and the copy in TCRdb shows in-frame clones only, minus some. Of just under 35,000 clones listed, 65% to 70% were seen once; the top ten hold roughly 1.6%. Sequenced sample: CD4+ T cells from blood buffy coats. The receptors come from a human donor in good health. CDR3s include the opening cysteine and the closing phenylalanine or tryptophan. The D gene is left open where the match is weak. Size values are once, few and many counts, or a class for expanded clones, and some rows have none.

TRBJ2-3,-,-,TRBV5-6,TGTGCCAGCAGCTTGCGGGCCAGGGGTGGAACAGATACGCAGTATTTT,CASSLRARGGTDTQYF
TRBJ2-3,once,-,TRBV18,TGTGCCAGCTCACCTCCAACACAGGGAAAGACAGATACGCAGTATTTT,CASSPPTQGKTDTQYF
TRBJ2-7,-,-,TRBV6-1,TGTGCCGGGGGGCAATCGCAGGGGGTCTACGAGCAGTACTTC,CAGGQSQGVYEQYF
TRBJ2-1,few,-,TRBV5-4,TGTGCCAGCAGCTCGGACTCAAGGGGTGAGCAGTTCTTC,CASSSDSRGEQFF
TRBJ2-7,-,-,TRBV10-3,TGTGCCATCAGTGAGAGGCAGTTCTACGAGCAGTACTTC,CAISERQFYEQYF
TRBJ2-2,-,-,TRBV9,TGTGCCAGCAGCGCCCCCGTCCCCAGTTCGGCCGGGGAGCTGTTTTTT,CASSAPVPSSAGELFF
TRBJ1-2,few,-,TRBV5-6,TGTGCCAGCACCCGGGACGCTGGCTACACCTTC,CASTRDAGYTF
TRBJ1-1,-,TRBD1,TRBV6-4,TGTGCCAGCAGTGAAGGGACAGGTACTGAAGCTTTCTTT,CASSEGTGTEAFF
TRBJ2-7,-,TRBD2,TRBV4-2,TGTGCCAGCAGCCAAGTTGCTACTAGCGGGGGGATCTACGAGCAGTACTTC,CASSQVATSGGIYEQYF
TRBJ1-2,-,-,TRBV18,TGTGCCAGCTCACCAGGCCGCACCTCTGACTACACCTTC,CASSPGRTSDYTF
TRBJ2-3,-,-,TRBV7-9,TGTGCCAGCAGCTTAGTAGAGGGATCCACAGATACGCAGTATTTT,CASSLVEGSTDTQYF
TRBJ2-1,-,-,TRBV6-1,TGTGCCAGCAGTCACGGGACTTTTTACAATGAGCAGTTCTTC,CASSHGTFYNEQFF
TRBJ1-2,-,-,TRBV4-3,TGCGCCAGCAGCCAAGGGGCTTGGGGGGAGGGGAACTATGGCTACACCTTC,CASSQGAWGEGNYGYTF
TRBJ2-6,once,-,TRBV5-4,TGTGCCAGCAGCTTCCAGGGCGATGGGGCCAACGTCCTGACTTTC,CASSFQGDGANVLTF
TRBJ2-1,-,-,TRBV6-5,TGTGCCAGCAAGACAGGATCCTACAATGAGCAGTTCTTC,CASKTGSYNEQFF
TRBJ1-6,-,TRBD1,TRBV28,TGTGCCAGCGGAGGGGGCGGGGGAAATTCACCCCTCCACTTT,CASGGGGGNSPLHF
TRBJ2-1,-,-,TRBV6-5,TGTGCCAGCAGTTTCAGGGCCGACAATGAGCAGTTCTTC,CASSFRADNEQFF
TRBJ1-1,few,-,TRBV6-6,TGTGCCAGCAGTTACGGGGGGACTGAAGCTTTCTTT,CASSYGGTEAFF
TRBJ1-3,-,-,TRBV7-2,TGTGCCAGCAGCCGGGGTTCTGGAAACACCATATATTTT,CASSRGSGNTIYF
TRBJ1-6,-,-,TRBV5-4,TGTGCCAGCAGCTTGCGGGATAGGAATTCACCCCTCCACTTT,CASSLRDRNSPLHF
TRBJ1-3,-,-,TRBV12-5,TGTGCTAGTGGTGCCATGACAGGTGGAAACACCATATATTTT,CASGAMTGGNTIYF
TRBJ1-5,few,-,TRBV19,TGTGCCAGTTCTGGGTTCTTTTCCAATCAGCCCCAGCATTTT,CASSGFFSNQPQHF
TRBJ2-5,-,-,TRBV25-1,TGTGCCAGCAGTGACGTCCGAGGGGCTGGGGAGACCCAGTACTTC,CASSDVRGAGETQYF
TRBJ1-2,-,-,TRBV7-9,TGTGCCAGCAGCTTGGACACATCCCCAGGTTGGGGCTACACCTTC,CASSLDTSPGWGYTF
TRBJ1-3,-,-,TRBV6-5,TGTGCCAGCAGGCGACAACAGGGCTCTGGAAACACCATATATTTT,CASRRQQGSGNTIYF
TRBJ2-7,-,TRBD2,TRBV7-9,TGTGCCAGCAGCCCACCCACTAGCGGGGCCACCTACGAGCAGTACTTC,CASSPPTSGATYEQYF
TRBJ2-7,few,TRBD2,TRBV6-5,TGTGCCAGCAGTTACAAGGCTAGCGGGGCCTACGAGCAGTACTTC,CASSYKASGAYEQYF
TRBJ2-5,once,TRBD1,TRBV7-2,TGTGCCAGCAGCCCACGCCAGGGACAGCAAGAGACCCAGTACTTC,CASSPRQGQQETQYF
TRBJ2-7,-,TRBD1,TRBV27,TGTGCCAGCAGTTTACCCGGGACAGGGGTCCACGAGCAGTACTTC,CASSLPGTGVHEQYF
TRBJ2-3,-,TRBD1,TRBV9,TGTGCCAGCAGCGTAATAGGACAGGGTTTTGATACGCAGTATTTT,CASSVIGQGFDTQYF
TRBJ2-7,-,-,TRBV29-1,TGCAGCGTTGGTTCCACTTTCTACGAGCAGTACTTC,CSVGSTFYEQYF
TRBJ2-5,-,-,TRBV10-3,TGTGCCATCAGTGAGTCTGTGGGAGAGACCCAGTACTTC,CAISESVGETQYF
TRBJ1-1,-,-,TRBV4-1,TGCGCCAGCAGCCAAGATAGGGGATCTCGAGCTATGAACACTGAAGCTTTCTTT,CASSQDRGSRAMNTEAFF
TRBJ2-1,-,TRBD2,TRBV7-2,TGTGCCAGCAGCACCAGCGGGGGGGGCTACAATGAGCAGTTCTTC,CASSTSGGGYNEQFF
TRBJ2-1,-,TRBD2,TRBV6-5,TGTGCCAGCAGGTTCCGGGGGGGCCCCGGCAATGAGCAGTTCTTC,CASRFRGGPGNEQFF
TRBJ1-6,few,-,TRBV11-2,TGTGCCAGCAGCTTTGGGAGAGAAAATTCACCCCTCCACTTT,CASSFGRENSPLHF
TRBJ2-7,-,TRBD1,TRBV7-2,TGTGCCAGCAGCCCCCGGGACAGCCACTACGAGCAGTACTTC,CASSPRDSHYEQYF
TRBJ1-2,-,-,TRBV4-3,TGCGCCAGCAGCCAAGATAAGCAGGTCCACTATGGCTACACCTTC,CASSQDKQVHYGYTF
TRBJ2-2,-,-,TRBV13,TGTGCCAGCAGCACCGGGGCACGAGGGACCGGGGAGCTGTTTTTT,CASSTGARGTGELFF
TRBJ2-5,-,-,TRBV5-1,TGCGCCAGCAGCTTGGCGGCCGGCCAAGAGACCCAGTACTTC,CASSLAAGQETQYF
TRBJ1-1,-,-,TRBV6-1,TGTGCCAGCACCCGGGGACAAAAGGGCACTGAAGCTTTCTTT,CASTRGQKGTEAFF
TRBJ1-2,-,-,TRBV9,TGTGCCAGCAGCGTAGAGTCGCAGAATTATGGCTACACCTTC,CASSVESQNYGYTF
TRBJ1-1,few,TRBD1,TRBV19,TGTGCCAGTAGTATTGGGACAGGAGGAAACACTGAAGCTTTCTTT,CASSIGTGGNTEAFF
TRBJ2-3,-,-,TRBV2,TGTGCCAGCAGCCCCCAGCTGGTCGGCACAGATACGCAGTATTTT,CASSPQLVGTDTQYF
TRBJ2-3,-,-,TRBV5-1,TGCGCCAGCAGCTTGCTTGTCGACATGGCAGATACGCAGTATTTT,CASSLLVDMADTQYF
TRBJ1-1,few,TRBD1,TRBV5-4,TGTGCCAGCAGGGCCGGGACAGGGGACACTGAAGCTTTCTTT,CASRAGTGDTEAFF
TRBJ1-5,few,TRBD1,TRBV10-3,TGTGCCACAAGGACAGGACTCAATCAGCCCCAGCATTTT,CATRTGLNQPQHF
TRBJ2-1,-,-,TRBV18,TGTGCCAGCTCAGTCAGGGGCGATGAGCAGTTCTTC,CASSVRGDEQFF
TRBJ1-1,-,-,TRBV14,TGTGCCAGCAGCCAAGTGGGACGGACTGAAGCTTTCTTT,CASSQVGRTEAFF
TRBJ2-5,-,-,TRBV5-1,TGCGCCAGCACCGACCCAGGGGGGGGTGGAGAGACCCAGTACTTC,CASTDPGGGGETQYF
TRBJ1-1,few,TRBD1,TRBV14,TGTGCCAGCGTGGGACAGAGGAACACTGAAGCTTTCTTT,CASVGQRNTEAFF
TRBJ1-1,few,TRBD1,TRBV27,TGTGCCAGCAGCATGACAGGGGGGACTGAAGCTTTCTTT,CASSMTGGTEAFF
TRBJ1-2,-,-,TRBV6-5,TGTGCCAGCAGTTACTTGGTGAGGGATGGCTACACCTTC,CASSYLVRDGYTF
TRBJ1-2,-,-,TRBV7-3,TGTGCCAGCAGCTCACAGGGATACTATGGCTACACCTTC,CASSSQGYYGYTF
TRBJ2-6,-,-,TRBV14,TGTGCCAGCAGCCAAGCAGCTGGGGCCAACGTCCTGACTTTC,CASSQAAGANVLTF
TRBJ2-5,-,TRBD2,TRBV18,TGTGCCAGCTCACCACCCGGGACTAGTCAAGAGACCCAGTACTTC,CASSPPGTSQETQYF
TRBJ1-2,once,TRBD1,TRBV7-3,TGTGCCAGCAGCCCGGGGACAGGGGACTATGGCTACACCTTC,CASSPGTGDYGYTF
TRBJ2-3,-,-,TRBV7-8,TGTGCCAGCAGACCTGCGGGCGCAGATACGCAGTATTTT,CASRPAGADTQYF
TRBJ2-7,-,-,TRBV5-1,TGCGCCAGCAGCATTAGCGACAGGCTCCACGAGCAGTACTTC,CASSISDRLHEQYF